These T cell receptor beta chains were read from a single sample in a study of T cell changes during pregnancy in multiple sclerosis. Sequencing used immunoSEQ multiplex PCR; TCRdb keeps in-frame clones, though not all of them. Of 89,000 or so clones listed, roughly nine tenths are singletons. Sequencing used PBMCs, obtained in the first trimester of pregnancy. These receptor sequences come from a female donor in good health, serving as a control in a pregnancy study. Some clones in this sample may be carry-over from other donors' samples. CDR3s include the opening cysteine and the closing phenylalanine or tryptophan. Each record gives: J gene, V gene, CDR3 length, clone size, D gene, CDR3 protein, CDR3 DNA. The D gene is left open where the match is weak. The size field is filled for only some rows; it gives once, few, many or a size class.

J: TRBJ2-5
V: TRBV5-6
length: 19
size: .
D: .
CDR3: CASSLAGTLLGRGGETQYF
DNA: TGTGCCAGCAGCTTGGCCGGGACACTCCTCGGAAGAGGTGGTGAGACCCAGTACTTC

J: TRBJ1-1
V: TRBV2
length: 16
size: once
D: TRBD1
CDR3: CASLRDRGFLNTEAFF
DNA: TGTGCCAGCCTCCGGGACAGGGGATTTTTGAACACTGAAGCTTTCTTT

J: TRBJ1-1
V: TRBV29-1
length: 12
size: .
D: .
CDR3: CSVDRLKTEAFF
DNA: TGCAGCGTTGACAGACTAAAGACTGAAGCTTTCTTT

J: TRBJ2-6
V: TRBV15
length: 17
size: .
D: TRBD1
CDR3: CATSRGQDASGANVLTF
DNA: TGTGCCACCAGCAGGGGACAGGATGCCTCTGGGGCCAACGTCCTGACTTTC

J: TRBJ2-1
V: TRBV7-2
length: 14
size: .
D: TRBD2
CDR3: CASSLYGRGYEQFF
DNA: TGTGCCAGCAGCTTATATGGGAGGGGTTACGAGCAGTTCTTC

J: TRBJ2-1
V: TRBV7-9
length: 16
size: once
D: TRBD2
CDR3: CASETGLAPRYNEQFF
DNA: TGTGCCAGCGAAACCGGACTAGCACCCAGATACAATGAGCAGTTCTTC

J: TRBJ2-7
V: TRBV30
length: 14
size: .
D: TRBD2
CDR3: CAWSRAGGPYEQYF
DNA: TGTGCCTGGAGCAGGGCGGGAGGGCCCTACGAGCAGTACTTC

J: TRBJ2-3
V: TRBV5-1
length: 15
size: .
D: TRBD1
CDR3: CASSLEGASTDTQYF
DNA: TGCGCCAGCAGCTTGGAGGGGGCGAGCACAGATACGCAGTATTTT

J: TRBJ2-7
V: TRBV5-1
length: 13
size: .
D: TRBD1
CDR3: CASSFTGAYEQYF
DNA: TGCGCCAGCAGCTTTACAGGGGCCTACGAGCAGTACTTC

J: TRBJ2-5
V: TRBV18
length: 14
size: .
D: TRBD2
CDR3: CASSPGLGQETQYF
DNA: TGTGCCAGCTCGCCAGGACTAGGACAAGAGACCCAGTACTTC

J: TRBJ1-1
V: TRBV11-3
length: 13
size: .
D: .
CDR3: CASSLGRNTEAFF
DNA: TGTGCCAGCAGCTTAGGTAGGAACACTGAAGCTTTCTTT

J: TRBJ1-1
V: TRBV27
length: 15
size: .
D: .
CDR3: CASSLRTSGTSEAFF
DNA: TGTGCCAGCAGCCTCAGGACGTCGGGGACATCTGAAGCTTTCTTT

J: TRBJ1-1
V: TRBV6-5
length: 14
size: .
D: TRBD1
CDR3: CASSYSGQSTEAFF
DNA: TGTGCCAGCAGTTACTCGGGACAGTCTACTGAAGCTTTCTTT

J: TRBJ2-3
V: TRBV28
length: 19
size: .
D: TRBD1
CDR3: CASSLTGGFFGSGTDTQYF
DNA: TGTGCCAGCAGCCTGACAGGGGGCTTTTTCGGTTCTGGCACAGATACGCAGTATTTT

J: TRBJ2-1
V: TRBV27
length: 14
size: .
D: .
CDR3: CASSYPGTYNEQFF
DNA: TGTGCCAGCAGTTACCCGGGAACTTACAATGAGCAGTTCTTC

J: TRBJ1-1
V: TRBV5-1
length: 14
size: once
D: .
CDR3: CASTVSTRNTEAFF
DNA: TGCGCCAGCACCGTTTCAACACGGAACACTGAAGCTTTCTTT

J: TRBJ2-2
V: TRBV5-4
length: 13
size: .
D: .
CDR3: CASSQARPGELFF
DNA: TGTGCCAGCAGTCAGGCCCGTCCCGGGGAGCTGTTTTTT

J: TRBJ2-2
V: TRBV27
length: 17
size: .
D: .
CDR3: CASSLYPSRVSTGELFF
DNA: TGTGCCAGCAGTTTATACCCCTCCCGGGTCAGCACCGGGGAGCTGTTTTTT

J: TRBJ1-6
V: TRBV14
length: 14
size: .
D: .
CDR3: CASSQGQLNSPLHF
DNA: TGTGCCAGCAGCCAAGGACAGCTCAATTCACCCCTCCACTTT

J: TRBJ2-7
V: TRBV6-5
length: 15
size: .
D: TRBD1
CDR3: CASSNRGFSGNEQYF
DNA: TGTGCCAGCAGTAACAGGGGTTTCAGTGGGAACGAGCAGTACTTC

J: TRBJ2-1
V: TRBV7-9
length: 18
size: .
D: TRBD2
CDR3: CASSAPRTSGSSYNEQFF
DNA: TGTGCCAGCAGCGCGCCTAGGACTAGCGGAAGCTCCTACAATGAGCAGTTCTTC

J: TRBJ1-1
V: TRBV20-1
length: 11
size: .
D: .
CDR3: CSAREDTEAFF
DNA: TGCAGTGCTAGGGAGGACACTGAAGCTTTCTTT

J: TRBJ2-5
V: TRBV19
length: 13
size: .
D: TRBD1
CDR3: CASSKGQGETQYF
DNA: TGTGCCAGTAGTAAAGGACAGGGTGAGACCCAGTACTTC

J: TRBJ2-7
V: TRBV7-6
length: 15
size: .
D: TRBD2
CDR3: CASSPQLAGEPEQYF
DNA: TGTGCCAGCAGCCCCCAACTAGCGGGAGAACCCGAGCAGTACTTC

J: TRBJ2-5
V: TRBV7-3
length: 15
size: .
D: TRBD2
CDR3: CASSLSGLAEETQYF
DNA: TGTGCCAGCAGCCTCTCGGGACTAGCGGAAGAGACCCAGTACTTC

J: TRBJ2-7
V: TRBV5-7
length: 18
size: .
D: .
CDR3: CASSLRPPPGHPDYEQYF
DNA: TGTGCCAGCAGCTTGAGACCGCCCCCGGGACACCCTGACTACGAGCAGTACTTC